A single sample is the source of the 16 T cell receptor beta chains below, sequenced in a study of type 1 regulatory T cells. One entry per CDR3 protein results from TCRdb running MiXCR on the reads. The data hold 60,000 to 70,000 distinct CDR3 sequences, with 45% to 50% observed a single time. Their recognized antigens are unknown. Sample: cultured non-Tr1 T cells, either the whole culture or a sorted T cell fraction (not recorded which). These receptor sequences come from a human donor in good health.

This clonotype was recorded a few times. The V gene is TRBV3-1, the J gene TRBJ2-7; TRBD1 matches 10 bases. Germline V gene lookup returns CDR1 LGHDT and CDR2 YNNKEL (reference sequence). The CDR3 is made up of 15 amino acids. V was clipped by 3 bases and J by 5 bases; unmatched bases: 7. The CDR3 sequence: CASSHAGQGSHEQYF. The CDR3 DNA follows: TGTGCCAGCAGCCACGCGGGACAGGGGTCCCACGAGCAGTACTTC.

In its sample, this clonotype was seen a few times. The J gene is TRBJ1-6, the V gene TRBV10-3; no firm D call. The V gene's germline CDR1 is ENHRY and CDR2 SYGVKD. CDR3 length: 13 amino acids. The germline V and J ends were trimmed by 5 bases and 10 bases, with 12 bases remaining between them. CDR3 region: CAISSGVSSPLHF. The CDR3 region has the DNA TGTGCCATCAGTTCCGGAGTCAGCTCACCCCTCCACTTT.

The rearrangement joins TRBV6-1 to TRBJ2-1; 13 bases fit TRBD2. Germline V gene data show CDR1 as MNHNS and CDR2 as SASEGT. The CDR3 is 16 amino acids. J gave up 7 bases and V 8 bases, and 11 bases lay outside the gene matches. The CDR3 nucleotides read TGTGCCAGCTCTTTCGGACTAGCGGGGGTCGGGAATGAGCAGTTCTTC. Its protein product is CASSFGLAGVGNEQFF.

CDR3 in DNA: TGTGCCATCAGTGAACGAAGGGGAGAGAGCTATGGCTACACCTTC. This encodes CAISERRGESYGYTF. This chain connects TRBV10-3 to TRBJ1-2; D perhaps matches TRBD1 (5 bases). This CDR3 contains 15 residues. V dropped 3 bases and J dropped 4 bases, with 15 bases sitting between them. The germline V gene encodes CDR1 ENHRY and CDR2 SYGVKD.

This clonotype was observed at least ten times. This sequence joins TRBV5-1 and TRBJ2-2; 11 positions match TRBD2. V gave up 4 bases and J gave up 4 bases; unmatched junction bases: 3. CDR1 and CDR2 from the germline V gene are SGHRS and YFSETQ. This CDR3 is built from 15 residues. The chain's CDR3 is CASSLGLAGTGELFF. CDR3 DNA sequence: TGCGCCAGCAGCCTTGGACTAGCGGGCACCGGGGAGCTGTTTTTT.

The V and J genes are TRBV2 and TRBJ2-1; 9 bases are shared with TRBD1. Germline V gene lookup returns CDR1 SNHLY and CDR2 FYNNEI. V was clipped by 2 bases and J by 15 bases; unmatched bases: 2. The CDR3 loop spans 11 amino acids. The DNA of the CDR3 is TGTGCCAGCAGTGAAAGGGACAGGGTGTTCTTC. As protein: CASSERDRVFF.

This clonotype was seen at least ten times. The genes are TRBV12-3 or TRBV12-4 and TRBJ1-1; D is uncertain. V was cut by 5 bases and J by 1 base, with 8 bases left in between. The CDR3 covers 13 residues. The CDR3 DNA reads TGTGCCAGCAGTCTGCAGGAGAACACTGAAGCTTTCTTT. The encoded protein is CASSLQENTEAFF.

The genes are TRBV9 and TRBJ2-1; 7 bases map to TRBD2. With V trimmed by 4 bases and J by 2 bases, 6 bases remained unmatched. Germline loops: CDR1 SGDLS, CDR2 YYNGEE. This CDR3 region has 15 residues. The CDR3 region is CASSSTSQPYNEQFF. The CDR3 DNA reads TGTGCCAGCAGCTCGACTAGCCAACCCTACAATGAGCAGTTCTTC. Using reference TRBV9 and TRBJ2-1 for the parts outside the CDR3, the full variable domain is DSGVTQTPKHLITATGQRVTLRCSPRSGDLSVYWYQQSLDQGLQFLIQYYNGEERAKGNILERFSAQQFPDLHSELNLSSLELGDSALYFCASSSTSQPYNEQFFGPGTRLTVL.

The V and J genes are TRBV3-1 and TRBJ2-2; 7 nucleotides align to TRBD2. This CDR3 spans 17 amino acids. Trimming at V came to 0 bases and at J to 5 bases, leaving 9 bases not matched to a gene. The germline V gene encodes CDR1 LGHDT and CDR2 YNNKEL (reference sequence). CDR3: CASSQEALTGGTGELFF. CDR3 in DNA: TGTGCCAGCAGCCAAGAAGCCCTAACGGGGGGAACCGGGGAGCTGTTTTTT.

The CDR3 sequence: CASSLDQETQYF. CDR3 in DNA: TGTGCCAGCAGCTTAGATCAAGAGACCCAGTACTTC. This chain uses TRBV11-2 with TRBJ2-5; D is ambiguous. The CDR3 consists of 12 residues. Trimming cost V 0 bases and J 2 bases, with 1 base left between them. Germline V gene sequence: CDR1 SGHAT, CDR2 FQNNGV.

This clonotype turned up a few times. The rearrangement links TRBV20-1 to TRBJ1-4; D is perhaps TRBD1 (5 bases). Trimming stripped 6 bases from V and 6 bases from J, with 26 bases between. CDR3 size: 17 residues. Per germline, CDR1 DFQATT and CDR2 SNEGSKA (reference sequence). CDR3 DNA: TGCAGTGCACTGCAGGGACGGAGGGTGGAGGGTGATGAAAAACTGTTTTTT. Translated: CSALQGRRVEGDEKLFF.

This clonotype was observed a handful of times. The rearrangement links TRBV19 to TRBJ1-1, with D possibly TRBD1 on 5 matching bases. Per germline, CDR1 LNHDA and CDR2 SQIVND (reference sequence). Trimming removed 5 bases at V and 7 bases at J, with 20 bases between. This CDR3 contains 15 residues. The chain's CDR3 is CASSAQDILGGEAFF. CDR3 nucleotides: TGTGCCAGTAGTGCCCAGGACATCCTCGGCGGTGAAGCTTTCTTT.

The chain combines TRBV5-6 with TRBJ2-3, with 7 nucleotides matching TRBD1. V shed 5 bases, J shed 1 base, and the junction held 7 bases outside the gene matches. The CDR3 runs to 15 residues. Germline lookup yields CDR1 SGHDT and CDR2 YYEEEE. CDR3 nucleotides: TGTGCCAGCAGTTTAGACAGGGTTGGCACAGATACGCAGTATTTT. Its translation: CASSLDRVGTDTQYF.

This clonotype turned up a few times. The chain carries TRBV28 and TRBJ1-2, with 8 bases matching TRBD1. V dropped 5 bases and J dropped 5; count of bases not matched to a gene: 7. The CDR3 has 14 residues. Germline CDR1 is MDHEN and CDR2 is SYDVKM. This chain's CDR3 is CASSTPDREYGYTF. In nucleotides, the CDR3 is TGTGCCAGCAGTACCCCGGACAGGGAGTATGGCTACACCTTC.

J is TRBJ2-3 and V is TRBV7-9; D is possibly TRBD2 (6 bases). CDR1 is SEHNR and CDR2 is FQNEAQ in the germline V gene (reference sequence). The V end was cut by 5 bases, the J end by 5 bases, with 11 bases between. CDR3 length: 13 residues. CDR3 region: CASSRGAKDTQYF. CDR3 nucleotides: TGTGCCAGCAGCCGCGGGGCGAAAGATACGCAGTATTTT.

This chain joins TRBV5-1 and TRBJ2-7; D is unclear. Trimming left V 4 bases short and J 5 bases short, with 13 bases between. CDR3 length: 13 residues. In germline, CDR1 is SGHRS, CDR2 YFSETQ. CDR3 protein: CASSPLVRDEQYF. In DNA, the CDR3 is TGCGCCAGCAGCCCACTGGTTCGGGACGAGCAGTACTTC.